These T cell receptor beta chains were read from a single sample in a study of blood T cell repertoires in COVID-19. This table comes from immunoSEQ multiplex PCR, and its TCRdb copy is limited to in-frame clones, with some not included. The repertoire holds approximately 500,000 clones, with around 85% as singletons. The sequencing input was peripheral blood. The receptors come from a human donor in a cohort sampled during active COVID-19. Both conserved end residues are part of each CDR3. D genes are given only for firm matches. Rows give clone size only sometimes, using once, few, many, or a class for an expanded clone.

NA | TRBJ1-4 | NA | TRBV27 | CASRDQGRAQEKLFF | TGTGCCAGCAGGGACCAGGGTCGGGCACAAGAAAAACTGTTTTTT
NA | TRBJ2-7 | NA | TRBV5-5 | CASCYGAESHRYEQYF | TGTGCCAGCTGTTATGGGGCTGAGTCCCACCGCTACGAGCAGTACTTC
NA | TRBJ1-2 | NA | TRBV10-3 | CAISPLEGNYGYTF | TGTGCCATCAGTCCCTTGGAGGGCAACTATGGCTACACCTTC
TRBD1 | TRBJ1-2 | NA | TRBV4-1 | CASSQERRQGAFGYTF | TGCGCCAGCAGCCAAGAAAGAAGGCAGGGGGCCTTTGGCTACACCTTC
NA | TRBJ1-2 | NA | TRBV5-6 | CASSEGNSGYTF | TGTGCCAGCAGCGAGGGAAATTCAGGCTACACCTTC
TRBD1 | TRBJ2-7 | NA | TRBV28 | CASETPGQGTYEQYF | TGTGCCAGCGAAACACCGGGACAGGGGACCTACGAGCAGTACTTC
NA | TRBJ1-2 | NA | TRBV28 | CASSSSSGGQVYGYTF | TGTGCCAGCAGTTCCTCCTCCGGGGGGCAAGTCTATGGCTACACCTTC
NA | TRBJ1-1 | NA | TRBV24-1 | CATSPYMNTEAFF | TGTGCCACCAGTCCGTATATGAACACTGAAGCTTTCTTT
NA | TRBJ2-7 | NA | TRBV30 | CAWSVAPGRELYEQYF | TGTGCCTGGAGTGTAGCACCGGGTCGAGAACTTTACGAGCAGTACTTC
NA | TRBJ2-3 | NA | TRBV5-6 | CASTLYSGISSTDTQYF | TGTGCCAGCACCCTGTATAGCGGCATTTCTAGCACAGATACGCAGTATTTT
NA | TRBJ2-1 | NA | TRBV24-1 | CATSRDHTWSNEQFF | TGTGCCACCAGTCGAGACCACACCTGGAGCAATGAGCAGTTCTTC
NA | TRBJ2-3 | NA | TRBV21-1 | CAPPLPAISFEAGETQYF | TGTGCTCCTCCTTTGCCAGCTATTTCGTTTGAAGCTGGAGAGACGCAGTATTTT
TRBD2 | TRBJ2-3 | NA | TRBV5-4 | CASSPPERETSDTQYF | TGTGCCAGCAGCCCCCCGGAGCGGGAGACGTCAGATACGCAGTATTTT
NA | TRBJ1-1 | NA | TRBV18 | CASSPLLNTEAFF | TGTGCCAGCTCACCTCTCCTGAACACTGAAGCTTTCTTT
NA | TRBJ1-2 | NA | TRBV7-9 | CASSSGSYTF | TGTGCCAGCAGCAGCGGGAGCTACACCTTC
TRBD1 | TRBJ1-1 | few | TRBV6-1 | CASSEFTGGGRSTEAFF | TGTGCCAGCAGTGAGTTTACAGGGGGCGGAAGGAGCACTGAAGCTTTCTTT
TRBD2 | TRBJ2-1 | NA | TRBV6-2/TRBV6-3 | CASSPSTSGTLRAYNEQFF | TGTGCCAGCAGCCCTTCGACTAGCGGGACCCTAAGGGCCTACAATGAGCAGTTCTTC
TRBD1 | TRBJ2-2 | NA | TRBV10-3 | CAINEGALAGELFF | TGTGCCATCAACGAGGGGGCTCTCGCCGGGGAGCTGTTTTTT
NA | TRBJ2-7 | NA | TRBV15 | CATSRGSDFSYEQYF | TGTGCCACCAGCAGAGGGTCGGACTTCTCCTACGAGCAGTACTTC
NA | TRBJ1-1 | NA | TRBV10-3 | CAVSTDSLWTEAFF | TGTGCCGTCTCTACGGACAGTCTATGGACTGAAGCTTTCTTT
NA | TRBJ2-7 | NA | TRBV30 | CAGVGSGSSYEQYF | TGTGCCGGGGTTGGCAGTGGGAGCTCCTACGAGCAGTACTTC
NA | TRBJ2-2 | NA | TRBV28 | CASTEGGSNGELFF | TGTGCCAGCACCGAGGGAGGATCGAACGGGGAGCTGTTTTTT
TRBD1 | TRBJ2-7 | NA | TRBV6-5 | CASRWDRGRHEQYF | TGTGCCAGCAGATGGGACAGGGGGCGACACGAGCAGTACTTC
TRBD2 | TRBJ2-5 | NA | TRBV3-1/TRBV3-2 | CASSQGLAGQETQYF | TGTGCCAGCAGCCAGGGACTAGCGGGACAAGAGACCCAGTACTTC
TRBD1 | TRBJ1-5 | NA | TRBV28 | CASSRAIDRVLGQPQHF | TGTGCCAGCAGTCGAGCGATAGACAGGGTTCTTGGTCAGCCCCAGCATTTT
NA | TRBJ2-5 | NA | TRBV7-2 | CASSPGGRAQETQYF | TGTGCCAGCAGCCCCGGGGGGCGGGCCCAAGAGACCCAGTACTTC
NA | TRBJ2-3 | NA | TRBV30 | CAWTRSTDTQYF | TGTGCCTGGACCAGGAGCACAGATACGCAGTATTTT
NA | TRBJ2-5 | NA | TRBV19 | CASRRGFGETQYF | TGTGCCAGTAGACGAGGGTTCGGGGAGACCCAGTACTTC
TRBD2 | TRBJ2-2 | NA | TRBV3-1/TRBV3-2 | CASSMGLAGTGELFF | TGTGCCAGCAGCATGGGACTAGCGGGCACCGGGGAGCTGTTTTTT
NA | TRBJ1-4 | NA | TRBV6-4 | CASSESINEKLFF | TGTGCCAGCAGTGAGTCTATTAATGAAAAACTGTTTTTT
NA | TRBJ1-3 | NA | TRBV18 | CASSPNDPTAGNTIYF | TGTGCCAGCTCACCCAACGACCCCACAGCTGGAAACACCATATATTTT
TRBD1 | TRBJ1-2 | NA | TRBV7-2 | CASTETWTGKGYTF | TGTGCCAGCACCGAGACCTGGACAGGGAAAGGCTACACCTTC
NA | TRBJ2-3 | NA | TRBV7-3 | CASRGDGSDTQYF | TGTGCCAGCCGGGGTGACGGGTCAGATACGCAGTATTTT
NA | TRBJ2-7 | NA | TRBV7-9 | CASSLDQGLNEQYF | TGTGCCAGCAGCTTAGATCAGGGGCTGAACGAGCAGTACTTC
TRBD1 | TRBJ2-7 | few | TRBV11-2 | CASSPDRVSNEQYF | TGTGCCAGCAGCCCCGACAGGGTTAGTAACGAGCAGTACTTC
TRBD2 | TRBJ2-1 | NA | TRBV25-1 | CASGLAGGNEQFF | TGTGCCAGCGGACTAGCGGGAGGTAATGAGCAGTTCTTC
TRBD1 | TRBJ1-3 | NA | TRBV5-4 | CASSPDRVGNTIYF | TGTGCCAGCAGCCCGGACAGGGTTGGAAACACCATATATTTT
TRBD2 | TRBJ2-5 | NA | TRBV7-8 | CASSLGGRRTGQETQYF | TGTGCCAGCAGTTTGGGGGGGAGGAGGACGGGGCAAGAGACCCAGTACTTC
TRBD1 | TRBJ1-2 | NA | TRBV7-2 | CASSLASQDRGAYGYTF | TGTGCCAGCAGCTTAGCCTCTCAGGACAGGGGAGCCTATGGCTACACCTTC
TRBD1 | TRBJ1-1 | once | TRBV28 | CASSLPTGGTEAFF | TGTGCCAGCAGTCTCCCCACAGGGGGAACTGAAGCTTTCTTT
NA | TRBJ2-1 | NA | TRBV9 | CASSVQSYNEQFF | TGTGCCAGCAGCGTCCAGTCCTACAATGAGCAGTTCTTC
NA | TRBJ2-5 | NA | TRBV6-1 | CASSVAVPRETQYF | TGTGCCAGCAGTGTAGCGGTCCCGAGGGAGACCCAGTACTTC
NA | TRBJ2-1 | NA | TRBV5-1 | CASSRGAGATNEQFF | TGCGCCAGCAGCCGGGGGGCGGGCGCCACCAATGAGCAGTTCTTC
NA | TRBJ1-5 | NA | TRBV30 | CAWSAQGWQPQHF | TGTGCCTGGAGCGCGCAGGGTTGGCAGCCCCAGCATTTT
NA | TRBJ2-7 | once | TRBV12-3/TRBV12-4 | CASSKTSTYEQYF | TGTGCCAGCAGTAAGACTAGTACCTACGAGCAGTACTTC